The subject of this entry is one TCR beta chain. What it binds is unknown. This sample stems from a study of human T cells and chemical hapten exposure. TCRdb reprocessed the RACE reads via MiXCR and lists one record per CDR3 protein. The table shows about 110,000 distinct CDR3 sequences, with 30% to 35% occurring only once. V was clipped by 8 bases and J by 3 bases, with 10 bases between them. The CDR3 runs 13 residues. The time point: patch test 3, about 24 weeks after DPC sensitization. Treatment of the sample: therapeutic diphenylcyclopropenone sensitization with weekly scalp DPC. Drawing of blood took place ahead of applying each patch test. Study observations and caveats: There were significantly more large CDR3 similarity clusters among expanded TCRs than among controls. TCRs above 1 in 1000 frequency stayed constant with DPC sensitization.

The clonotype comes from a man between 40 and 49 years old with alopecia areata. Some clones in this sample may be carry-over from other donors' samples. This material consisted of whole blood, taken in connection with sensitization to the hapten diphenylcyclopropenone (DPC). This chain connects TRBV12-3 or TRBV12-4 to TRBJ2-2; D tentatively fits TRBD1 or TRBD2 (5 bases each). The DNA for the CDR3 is TGTGCCAGCCAGGGACCCTACACCGGGGAGCTGTTTTTT. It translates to CASQGPYTGELFF.